The 28 T cell receptor beta chains below all came from one sample that was sequenced in a study of blood T cell repertoires in COVID-19. Profiled with immunoSEQ multiplex PCR; TCRdb holds only in-frame clones, not every one. This table holds about 11,000 clones, approximately 89% found once. The sequencing input was peripheral blood. Receptors were obtained from a human donor in a cohort sampled during active COVID-19.

The rearrangement links TRBV9 to TRBJ2-7; 11 positions match TRBD1. Germline V gene lookup returns CDR1 SGDLS and CDR2 YYNGEE. Germline trimming cut 1 base from V and 6 bases from J; bases unmatched to any gene: 6. The length of the CDR3 is 15 residues. CDR3 DNA: TGTGCCAGCAGCGTAACCTCCGGGACAGGGGGCGAGCAGTACTTC. This translates into CASSVTSGTGGEQYF. Using reference TRBV9 and TRBJ2-7 for the parts outside the CDR3, the full variable domain is DSGVTQTPKHLITATGQRVTLRCSPRSGDLSVYWYQQSLDQGLQFLIQYYNGEERAKGNILERFSAQQFPDLHSELNLSSLELGDSALYFCASSVTSGTGGEQYFGPGTRLTVT.

The V call is TRBV18, the J call TRBJ1-2; the match to TRBD1 covers 8 bases. The V and J ends lost 0 bases and 5 bases, in that order; junction bases with no gene match: 8. From germline, CDR1 is KGHSH and CDR2 LQKENI. The CDR3 length is 16 residues. The CDR3: CASSPPIGTGYYGYTF. DNA of the CDR3: TGTGCCAGCTCACCACCGATCGGGACAGGTTATTATGGCTACACCTTC.

This chain joins TRBV29-1 and TRBJ2-7; 9 nucleotides line up with TRBD1. Trimming took 5 bases from V and 0 from J; bases not matched to a gene: 17. This CDR3 comprises 18 residues. CDR1 is SQVTM, CDR2 ANQGSEA, per germline. The CDR3 DNA reads as TGCAGCGTTCAGGGAGGGGGACAGGGACTTTATAGCTCCTACGAGCAGTACTTC. Protein product: CSVQGGGQGLYSSYEQYF.

The V gene is TRBV3-1 (or the pseudogene TRBV3-2), the J gene TRBJ2-2, with a weak D call TRBD2 (5 bases). The CDR3 extends over 14 amino acids. V was cut by 7 bases and J by 5 bases, with 14 bases left in between. Germline CDR1 and CDR2: LGHDT and YNNKEL (reference sequence). The DNA of the CDR3 is TGTGCCAGCAAGGCGGGTCATGGGACCGGGGAGCTGTTTTTT. This codes for CASKAGHGTGELFF.

The rearrangement joins TRBV5-4 to TRBJ1-2, with 7 nucleotides matching TRBD1. Germline lookup yields CDR1 SGHNT and CDR2 YYREEE (reference sequence). Unmatched junction bases numbered 10, after V lost 6 bases and J lost 8 bases. This CDR3 contains 13 residues. CDR3 sequence (DNA): TGTGCCAGCAACGTCGGTACAGGGGAAGGCTACACCTTC. Translating it yields CASNVGTGEGYTF.

The chain joins TRBV19 to TRBJ2-7; 9 nucleotides match TRBD2. With 5 bases clipped from V and 0 bases from J, the junction kept 2 bases outside the gene matches. Germline-derived CDR1 and CDR2 are LNHDA and SQIVND (reference sequence). The CDR3 loop spans 14 amino acids. Here the CDR3 reads CASSSSGASYEQYF. In DNA form, the CDR3 reads TGTGCCAGTAGTTCTAGCGGGGCCTCCTACGAGCAGTACTTC.

V gene TRBV27 combines with J gene TRBJ2-3; TRBD2 agrees at 7 bases. V lost 5 bases, J lost 4 bases, and 12 bases stayed unmatched. The CDR3 sequence is 16 residues long. Germline CDR1 reads MNHEY; CDR2 reads SMNVEV (reference sequence). The CDR3 loop is CASSLRPPAGADTQYF. CDR3 DNA: TGTGCCAGCAGTCTCCGCCCGCCCGCGGGGGCAGATACGCAGTATTTT.

This clone appeared once. The genes are TRBV28 and TRBJ2-2; 10 nucleotides match TRBD1. Germline lookup yields CDR1 MDHEN and CDR2 SYDVKM. This CDR3 has 14 residues. The J segment lost 6 bases and the V segment lost 5 bases, leaving 3 bases of the junction unmatched. Here the CDR3 DNA reads TGTGCCAGCAGTCGGGACAGGGGCGCCGGGGAGCTGTTTTTT. Residues: CASSRDRGAGELFF.

A single count supports this clone. V is TRBV5-1 and J is TRBJ1-6; 10 bases fit TRBD1. Germline loops: CDR1 SGHRS, CDR2 YFSETQ. V dropped 4 bases and J dropped 8; count of bases not matched to a gene: 6. The CDR3 sequence is 15 residues long. The CDR3 protein is CASSETGGDDSPLHF. Written as DNA, the CDR3 is TGCGCCAGCAGCGAGACAGGGGGCGATGATTCACCCCTCCACTTT.

This clone was observed a handful of times. The chain employs TRBV30 and TRBJ1-5; maybe TRBD1 (5 bases). Germline assignment: CDR1 GTSNPN and CDR2 SVGIG (reference sequence). Trimming removed 2 bases at V and 3 bases at J, with 8 bases between. The CDR3 runs 13 residues. The CDR3 here is CAWSQGYNQPQHF. CDR3 nucleotide sequence: TGTGCCTGGAGTCAGGGATACAATCAGCCCCAGCATTTT.

The chain combines TRBV2 with TRBJ1-5; maybe TRBD1 (5 bases). The CDR3 is made up of 15 amino acids. Germline V gene sequence: CDR1 SNHLY, CDR2 FYNNEI. Trimming took 6 bases from V and 2 from J, leaving 14 bases between them. CDR3 nucleotides: TGTGCCAGCAGCCCCCGGGACTTTGGCAATCAGCCCCAGCATTTT. Its translation is CASSPRDFGNQPQHF.

This sequence joins TRBV6-5 and TRBJ2-2; 7 bases align to TRBD2. Germline CDR1 and CDR2: MNHEY and SVGAGI. This CDR3 spans 15 amino acids. V lost 7 bases to trimming and J lost 2 bases; unmatched junction nucleotides: 7. CDR3 in amino acids: CASTPAGENTGELFF. DNA of the CDR3: TGTGCCAGCACCCCGGCGGGAGAAAACACCGGGGAGCTGTTTTTT.

V gene TRBV6-2 or TRBV6-3 combines with J gene TRBJ2-1, with TRBD2 identical over 12 bases. This CDR3 is built from 16 residues. The trim removed 6 bases at V and 12 bases at J, leaving 15 bases unmatched. Germline V gene sequence: CDR1 MNHEY, CDR2 SVGEGT. As DNA, the CDR3 is TGTGCCAGCAGCTCGGGACTAGCGGGCCCCGTGGGGGTGCAGTTCTTC. Amino acid sequence: CASSSGLAGPVGVQFF.

The genes are TRBV28 and TRBJ1-5; D is unclear. Per the germline V gene, CDR1 is MDHEN and CDR2 is SYDVKM. V was pared by 7 bases and J by 0 bases, with 13 bases between. This CDR3 spans 15 amino acids. The CDR3 DNA sequence: TGTGCCAGCACTTACTACCGCAATAGCAATCAGCCCCAGCATTTT. Protein: CASTYYRNSNQPQHF.

V and J are TRBV19 and TRBJ2-7; tentatively, D is TRBD1 (6 bases). The CDR3 covers 13 residues. Germline lookup yields CDR1 LNHDA and CDR2 SQIVND (reference sequence). Trimming shortened V by 1 base and J by 3 bases, and 7 bases separated the two germline ends. The CDR3 here is CASSIADSYEQYF. The CDR3 nucleotides are TGTGCCAGTAGTATAGCGGACAGCTACGAGCAGTACTTC.

V is TRBV6-2 or TRBV6-3 and J is TRBJ1-3; a weak D match, TRBD1 (5 bases). Trimming pared 2 bases from V and 4 bases from J, leaving 12 bases between. The CDR3 covers 15 residues. Germline assignment: CDR1 MNHEY and CDR2 SVGEGT. The DNA of the CDR3 is TGTGCCAGCAGTTACCAGGGCCTACTCGGAAACACCATATATTTT. Its protein product is CASSYQGLLGNTIYF.

This clone appeared a few times. The CDR3 spells CASSLATGGRETQYF. The CDR3 DNA follows: TGTGCCAGCAGCTTGGCGACAGGGGGTCGGGAGACCCAGTACTTC. The chain combines TRBV5-5 with TRBJ2-5; 9 bases agree with TRBD1. Germline CDR1 SGHKS, CDR2 YYEKEE (reference sequence). The CDR3 is 15 amino acids. J was trimmed by 5 bases and V by 0 bases; bases with no gene match: 5.

The chain carries TRBV27 and TRBJ1-2, with 8 bases aligning to TRBD1. The CDR3 loop spans 15 amino acids. The germline V gene has CDR1 MNHEY and CDR2 SMNVEV (reference sequence). Germline trimming cut 3 bases from V and 7 bases from J; bases unmatched to any gene: 10. CDR3 protein: CASSFQRQGTRGYTF. The CDR3 DNA sequence: TGTGCCAGCAGTTTTCAGCGACAGGGGACGCGTGGCTACACCTTC.

V usage is TRBV7-2 and J usage is TRBJ1-1, with D possibly matching TRBD1 (6 bases). The ends were cut back, 4 bases at V and 4 bases at J, with 13 bases in the middle. Germline CDR1 SGHTA, CDR2 FQGNSA. This CDR3 comprises 14 residues. This chain's CDR3 is CASSSRTALTEAFF. The DNA for the CDR3 is TGTGCCAGCAGCTCCCGGACAGCACTCACTGAAGCTTTCTTT.

The gene calls are TRBV6-2 or TRBV6-3 and TRBJ1-1; 12 bases align to TRBD1. This CDR3 contains 18 residues. V lost 2 bases, J lost 1 base, and 8 bases stayed unmatched. Germline V gene data show CDR1 as MNHEY and CDR2 as SVGEGT. The CDR3 is CASSYALRDRGQNTEAFF. Here the CDR3 DNA reads TGTGCCAGCAGTTACGCCCTCCGGGACAGGGGGCAGAACACTGAAGCTTTCTTT.

The V gene is TRBV19, the J gene TRBJ1-2, with TRBD1 matching over 8 bases. Trimming at V came to 5 bases and at J to 7 bases, leaving 3 bases not matched to a gene. CDR3 length: 12 residues. Germline assignment: CDR1 LNHDA and CDR2 SQIVND (reference sequence). The CDR3 loop reads CASSGRGLGYTF. Written as DNA, the CDR3 is TGTGCCAGTAGTGGCAGGGGGCTTGGCTACACCTTC.

The chain joins TRBV6-2 or TRBV6-3 to TRBJ2-7; D gene ambiguous. V gave up 2 bases and J gave up 5 bases, with 16 bases separating them. CDR3 length equals 15 residues. The V gene's germline CDR1 is MNHEY and CDR2 SVGEGT. The CDR3 DNA sequence: TGTGCCAGCAGTTACGGTAGGAGAGGAAGCGACGAGCAGTACTTC. The encoded protein is CASSYGRRGSDEQYF.

This sequence joins TRBV6-2 or TRBV6-3 and TRBJ1-1, with D maybe TRBD1 (6 bases). Germline V gene data show CDR1 as MNHEY and CDR2 as SVGEGT. The CDR3 is made up of 16 amino acids. The V gene lost 6 bases and the J gene lost 4 bases, with 21 bases spanning the gap. CDR3 coding DNA: TGTGCCAGCAGCCTTGATTATAATACAGGGTCCACTGAAGCTTTCTTT. This translates into CASSLDYNTGSTEAFF.

CDR3 region: CAITAWDRGNTGELFF. The DNA of the CDR3 is TGTGCCATCACTGCTTGGGACAGGGGAAACACCGGGGAGCTGTTTTTT. V usage is TRBV10-3 and J usage is TRBJ2-2, with 10 bases aligning to TRBD1. The CDR3 totals 16 residues. Trimming removed 7 bases from V and 2 bases from J; junction bases left unmatched: 7. Germline V gene lookup returns CDR1 ENHRY and CDR2 SYGVKD.

This CDR3 is CASSRNRGSGANVLTF. CDR3 bases: TGTGCCAGCAGCCGAAACAGGGGATCTGGGGCCAACGTCCTGACTTTC. V usage is TRBV14 and J usage is TRBJ2-6; 7 nucleotides agree with TRBD1. The CDR3 contains 16 residues. Germline values: CDR1 SGHDN, CDR2 FVKESK. Unmatched junction bases numbered 4, after V lost 4 bases and J lost 1 base.

Worth noting for this clone: At one end the junction does not follow the germline gene, possibly because of a read error. This chain links TRBV7-7 with TRBJ2-5; 12 nucleotides match TRBD2. CDR1 and CDR2 from the germline V gene are SSHAT and FNYEAQ (reference sequence). The CDR3 totals 16 residues. The CDR3 loop is CASSLELAGGQETQYF. CDR3 coding DNA: TGTGCTAGCAGCTTAGAACTAGCGGGGGGCCAAGAGACCCAGTACTTC.

The J gene is TRBJ2-7, the V gene TRBV9, with a tentative D call TRBD1 (5 bases). From germline, CDR1 is SGDLS and CDR2 YYNGEE. V was trimmed by 0 bases and J by 4 bases, leaving 8 bases between them. The CDR3 extends over 13 amino acids. Here the CDR3 reads CASSVEGAYEQYF. The CDR3 DNA is TGTGCCAGCAGCGTAGAAGGGGCTTACGAGCAGTACTTC.

V gene TRBV5-6 combines with J gene TRBJ2-2; D may be TRBD2 (7 bases). This CDR3 spans 15 amino acids. Between the trimmed V and J ends, which lost 7 bases and 3 bases, there was a span of 16 bases. CDR1 and CDR2 (germline): SGHDT, YYEEEE. Written as DNA, the CDR3 is TGTGCCAGCGGTAAACGGGGGGCGTACACCGGGGAGCTGTTTTTT. Encoded protein: CASGKRGAYTGELFF.